The 18 T cell receptor beta chains given below trace back to one sample, sequenced in a study of T cells after yellow fever vaccination. TCRdb re-derived calls from the 5' RACE reads in MiXCR, one entry per CDR3 protein. The sample shows about 250,000 distinct CDR3 sequences, roughly 3.7% of them seen only once. The sequenced sample was PBMCs, obtained 15 days after the yellow fever booster vaccination. The receptors shown here come from a man aged 18 to 30 who received the YFV17D yellow fever vaccine.

This clonotype was observed many times. CDR3 protein: CASSGQGFGDTQYF. CDR3 nucleotide sequence: TGCGCCAGCAGCGGACAGGGCTTTGGAGATACGCAGTATTTT. This chain links TRBV5-1 with TRBJ2-3; 8 bases map to TRBD1. There are 14 residues in the CDR3. V shed 4 bases and J 5 bases; nucleotides not matched to a gene: 6. Germline lookup yields CDR1 SGHRS and CDR2 YFSETQ.

This clonotype was counted ten times or more. The rearrangement joins TRBV7-3 to TRBJ1-1; TRBD1 aligns across 7 bases. Trimming removed 5 bases from V and 6 bases from J; junction bases left unmatched: 6. Looked up from germline, CDR1 is SGHTA and CDR2 is FQGTGA. This CDR3 is built from 13 residues. The CDR3 coding sequence is TGTGCCAGCAGCGTCACAGGGGAGGCTGAAGCTTTCTTT. Residues: CASSVTGEAEAFF.

This clonotype was seen repeatedly, ten times or more. The chain is built from TRBV7-9 and TRBJ2-5; D is unresolved. The germline gives CDR1 SEHNR, CDR2 FQNEAQ (reference sequence). Trimming took off 2 bases at V and 5 bases at J, with 12 bases between the two ends. The CDR3 extends over 14 amino acids. CDR3 in amino acids: CASSLPPLEETQYF. The CDR3 DNA sequence: TGTGCCAGCAGCTTACCCCCGTTAGAGGAGACCCAGTACTTC.

This clonotype was observed many times. The J gene is TRBJ2-4, the V gene TRBV12-3 or TRBV12-4, with D perhaps TRBD1 or TRBD2 (5 bases each). The CDR3 consists of 15 residues. Trimming pared 7 bases from V and 5 bases from J, leaving 18 bases between. This chain's CDR3 is CASTSWDGEQNIQYF. The CDR3 nucleotides read TGTGCCAGCACCTCATGGGACGGGGAACAAAACATTCAGTACTTC.

This clonotype was observed at least ten times. This chain links TRBV25-1 with TRBJ2-7; TRBD1 matches 10 bases. V was clipped by 11 bases and J by 0 bases; unmatched bases: 4. This CDR3 comprises 13 residues. CDR1 is MGHDK, CDR2 SYGVNS, per germline. In nucleotides, the CDR3 is TGTGCCGACAGGGGGCTTAGCTCCTACGAGCAGTACGTC. Its protein product is CADRGLSSYEQYV.

This clonotype was found many times. The chain carries TRBV10-3 and TRBJ2-3, with D possibly matching TRBD1 (6 bases). Trimming removed 6 bases at V and 1 base at J, with 17 bases between. This CDR3 has 16 amino acids. Germline loops: CDR1 ENHRY, CDR2 SYGVKD. CDR3 sequence reads: CAIRAEGGWGTDTQYF. The CDR3 coding sequence is TGTGCCATCAGGGCTGAAGGGGGTTGGGGCACAGATACGCAGTATTTT.

This clonotype came up many times. DNA of the CDR3: TGCGCCAGCAGTGTCCAGGGGGCGGAAAGGACTGAAGCTTTCTTT. Protein product: CASSVQGAERTEAFF. V usage is TRBV5-1 and J usage is TRBJ1-1; 8 bases align to TRBD1. The junction had 11 bases not matched to a gene; V was cut back by 5 bases and J by 5 bases. CDR1 SGHRS and CDR2 YFSETQ come from the germline V gene. CDR3 length: 15 residues.

The chain combines TRBV5-1 with TRBJ2-1, with a possible D match to TRBD1 (5 bases). CDR3 size: 16 residues. V was shortened by 0 bases and J by 8 bases, with 18 bases between the two germline ends. The germline gives CDR1 SGHRS, CDR2 YFSETQ. CDR3 amino acids: CASSLADTALGDEQFF. The CDR3 DNA reads TGCGCCAGCAGCTTGGCGGACACGGCCTTAGGGGATGAGCAGTTCTTC.

This clonotype has at least ten counts. V gene TRBV7-2 combines with J gene TRBJ1-4; D call uncertain. Between the trimmed V and J ends, which lost 5 bases and 6 bases, there was a span of 13 bases. The CDR3 is 14 amino acids. Germline CDR1 is SGHTA and CDR2 is FQGNSA. The DNA of the CDR3 is TGTGCCAGCAGCCCGGGCCTCCGAGATGAAAAACTGTTTTTT. Residues: CASSPGLRDEKLFF.

This clonotype occurred many times. The rearrangement joins TRBV19 to TRBJ2-2; D remains ambiguous. The CDR3 contains 12 residues. CDR1 LNHDA and CDR2 SQIVND come from the germline V gene (reference sequence). Trimming took 5 bases from V and 6 from J, leaving 7 bases between them. CDR3 loop: CASSGRPGELFF. The CDR3 DNA reads TGTGCCAGTAGTGGAAGACCCGGGGAGCTGTTTTTT.

This clonotype was counted at least ten times. This chain joins TRBV27 and TRBJ2-7; D gene uncertain. This CDR3 is 13 amino acids long. V shed 4 bases and J shed 0 bases, with 7 bases lying between them. Germline assignment: CDR1 MNHEY and CDR2 SMNVEV (reference sequence). CDR3 residues: CASSSDISYEQYF. The CDR3 nucleotides read TGTGCCAGCAGTTCAGACATCTCCTACGAGCAGTACTTC.

This clonotype was seen repeatedly, ten times or more. V gene TRBV29-1 combines with J gene TRBJ1-1; D possibly corresponds to TRBD1 (6 bases). V was pared by 7 bases and J by 0 bases, with 18 bases between. The CDR3 has 15 residues. From germline, CDR1 is SQVTM and CDR2 ANQGSEA. CDR3 sequence reads: CSAGGTSGMNTEAFF. The CDR3 DNA reads as TGCAGCGCTGGGGGGACATCCGGGATGAACACTGAAGCTTTCTTT.

This clonotype was counted ten times or more. The V call is TRBV29-1, the J call TRBJ1-5; tentatively, D is TRBD1 (5 bases). The CDR3 is 15 residues long. V lost 5 bases to trimming and J lost 13 bases, with 27 bases between them. Germline V gives CDR1 SQVTM, CDR2 ANQGSEA. The CDR3 DNA is TGCAGCGTTACGTTACCGGGGCCCTGGCCGGCTTCACAGCATTTT. This sequence encodes CSVTLPGPWPASQHF.

This clonotype was detected many times. The gene calls are TRBV7-2 and TRBJ2-3; TRBD2 matches 7 bases. The CDR3 contains 15 residues. Germline V gene sequence: CDR1 SGHTA, CDR2 FQGNSA. J lost 6 bases, V lost 4 bases, and 10 bases had no gene match. The CDR3 region has the DNA TGTGCCAGCAGCTCCTCAGGGACTAACCGGGATACGCAGTATTTT. This gives the protein CASSSSGTNRDTQYF.

This clonotype has ten or more counts. The chain uses TRBV6-2 or TRBV6-3 and TRBJ1-3; unclear D gene. V lost 2 bases, J lost 0 bases, and 26 bases lay in between. Germline lookup yields CDR1 MNHEY and CDR2 SVGEGT. The CDR3 covers 21 residues. DNA for the CDR3: TGTGCCAGCAGTTACGGATTCTCCGATATCGGCCGGCAAGTCTCTGGAAACACCATATATTTT. This translates into CASSYGFSDIGRQVSGNTIYF.

The sample holds many counts of this clonotype. This chain uses TRBV10-3 with TRBJ1-1, with D possibly being TRBD1 (6 bases). The CDR3 is 15 amino acids. Germline-derived CDR1 and CDR2 are ENHRY and SYGVKD. Trimming took off 0 bases at V and 1 base at J, with 9 bases between the two ends. CDR3 loop: CAISESAGENTEAFF. The CDR3 nucleotides are TGTGCCATCAGTGAGTCGGCAGGGGAGAACACTGAAGCTTTCTTT.

In this sample, this clonotype turned up many times. The CDR3 DNA follows: TGTGCCAGCAGCCCTTCGGGAGGGGACCCCGCTAATGAGCAGTTCTTC. This gives the protein CASSPSGGDPANEQFF. This chain joins TRBV7-8 and TRBJ2-1; 8 bases are a match to TRBD2. Germline assignment: CDR1 SGHVS and CDR2 FQNEAQ. The CDR3 is made up of 16 amino acids. V shed 5 bases, J shed 7 bases, and the junction held 13 bases outside the gene matches.

The table lists this clonotype with many counts. The chain links TRBV29-1 to TRBJ1-4; D unclear. The germline V and J ends were trimmed by 4 bases and 5 bases, with 14 bases remaining between them. This CDR3 has 14 amino acids. Germline values: CDR1 SQVTM, CDR2 ANQGSEA. In DNA, the CDR3 is TGCAGCGTTGGGGTTGGCAGTTTGAATGAAAAACTGTTTTTT. This sequence encodes CSVGVGSLNEKLFF.